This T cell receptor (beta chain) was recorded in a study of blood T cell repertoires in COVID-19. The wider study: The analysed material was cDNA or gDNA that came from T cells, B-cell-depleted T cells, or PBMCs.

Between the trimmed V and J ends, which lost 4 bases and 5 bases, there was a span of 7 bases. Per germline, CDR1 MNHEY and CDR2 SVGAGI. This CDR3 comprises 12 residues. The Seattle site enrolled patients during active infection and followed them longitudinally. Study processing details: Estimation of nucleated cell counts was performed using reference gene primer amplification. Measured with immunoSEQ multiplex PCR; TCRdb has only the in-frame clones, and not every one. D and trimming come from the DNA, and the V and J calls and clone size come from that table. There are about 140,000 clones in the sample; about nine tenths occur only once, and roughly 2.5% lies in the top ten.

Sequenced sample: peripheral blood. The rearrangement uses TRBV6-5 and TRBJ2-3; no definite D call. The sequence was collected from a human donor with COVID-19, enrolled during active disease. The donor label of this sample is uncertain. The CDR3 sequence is CASSSQIDTQYF. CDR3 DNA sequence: TGTGCCAGCAGTTCCCAAATAGATACGCAGTATTTT.